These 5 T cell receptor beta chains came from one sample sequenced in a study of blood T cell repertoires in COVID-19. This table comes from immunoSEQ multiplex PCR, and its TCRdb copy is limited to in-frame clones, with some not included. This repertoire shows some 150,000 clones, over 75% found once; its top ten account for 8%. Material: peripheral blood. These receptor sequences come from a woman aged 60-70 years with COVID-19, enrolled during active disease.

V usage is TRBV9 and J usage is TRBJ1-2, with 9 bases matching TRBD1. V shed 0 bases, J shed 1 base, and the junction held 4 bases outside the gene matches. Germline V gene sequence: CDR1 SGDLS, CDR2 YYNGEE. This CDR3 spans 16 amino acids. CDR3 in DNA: TGTGCCAGCAGCGTAGGAGGGACAGGGAATAACTATGGCTACACCTTC. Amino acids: CASSVGGTGNNYGYTF.

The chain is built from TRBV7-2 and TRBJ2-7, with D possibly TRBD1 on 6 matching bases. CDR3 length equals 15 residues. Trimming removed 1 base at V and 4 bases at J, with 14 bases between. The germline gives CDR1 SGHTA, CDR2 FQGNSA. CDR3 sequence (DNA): TGTGCCAGCAGCTTAGGACAGGCCTTTACGTACGAGCAGTACTTC. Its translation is CASSLGQAFTYEQYF.

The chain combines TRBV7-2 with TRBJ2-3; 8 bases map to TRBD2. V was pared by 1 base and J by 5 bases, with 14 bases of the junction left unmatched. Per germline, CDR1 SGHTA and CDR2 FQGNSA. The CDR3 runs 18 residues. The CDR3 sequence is CASSLGILLAAFLDTQYF. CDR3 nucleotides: TGTGCCAGCAGCTTAGGAATTTTACTAGCGGCTTTTTTAGATACGCAGTATTTT.

The CDR3 DNA reads TGCGCCAGCAGCCAAGACAGGCTTCCTCCCGGGGGGCGATATGGCTACACCTTC. This gives the protein CASSQDRLPPGGRYGYTF. The J gene is TRBJ1-2, the V gene TRBV4-1; D might be TRBD1 (6 bases). V shed 0 bases and J shed 5 bases, with 22 bases lying between them. Germline V gives CDR1 MGHRA, CDR2 YSYEKL. The CDR3 covers 18 residues.

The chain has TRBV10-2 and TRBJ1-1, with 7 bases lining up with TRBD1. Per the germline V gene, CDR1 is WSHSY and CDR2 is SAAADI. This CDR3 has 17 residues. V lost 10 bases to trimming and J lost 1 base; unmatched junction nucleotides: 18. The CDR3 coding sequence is TGCGCCACTTCGGGACAGAGCTTAGCAGGGACGAACACTGAAGCTTTCTTT. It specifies CATSGQSLAGTNTEAFF.